This paragraph covers one TCR beta chain sequence. Its specificity is not known. Only in-frame clones appear in the TCRdb table, and some are missing; sequencing was by immunoSEQ multiplex PCR. Found here are around 38,000 clones, 93% of them singletons; the top ten hold roughly 7%. The sample comes from a study of T cells in tuberculosis. Trimming left V 5 bases short and J 2 bases short, with 10 bases between. The CDR3 extends over 14 amino acids. CDR1 WSHSY and CDR2 SAAADI come from the germline V gene. Whole-study findings and limits: Active tuberculosis alpha repertoires lay closer to GMM-specific TCRs than controls'. Active tuberculosis cases were adults; controls were adolescents.

Sequenced sample: PBMCs. The chain joins TRBV10-2 to TRBJ1-3, with D hard to call. The sequence was collected from a donor between 10 and 35 years old with latent tuberculosis or without tuberculosis infection. This chain's CDR3 is CASSTLSAGNTIYF. DNA of the CDR3: TGCGCCAGCAGTACCTTAAGCGCTGGAAACACCATATATTTT.